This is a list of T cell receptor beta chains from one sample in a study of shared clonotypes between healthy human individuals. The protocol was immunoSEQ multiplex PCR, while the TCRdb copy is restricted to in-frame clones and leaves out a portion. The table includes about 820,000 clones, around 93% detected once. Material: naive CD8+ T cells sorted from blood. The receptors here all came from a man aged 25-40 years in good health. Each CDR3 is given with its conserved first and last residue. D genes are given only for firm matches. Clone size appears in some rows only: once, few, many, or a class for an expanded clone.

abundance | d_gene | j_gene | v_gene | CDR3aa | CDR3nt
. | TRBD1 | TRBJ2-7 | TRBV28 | CASSPPAGGYSYEQYF | TGTGCCAGCAGTCCCCCAGCAGGGGGCTATTCCTACGAGCAGTACTTC
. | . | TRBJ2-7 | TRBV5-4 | CASSLQGNYEQYF | TGTGCCAGCAGCTTACAGGGCAACTACGAGCAGTACTTC
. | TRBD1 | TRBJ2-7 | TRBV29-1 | CSAEDPGQGPYEQYF | TGCAGCGCTGAGGACCCGGGACAGGGGCCCTACGAGCAGTACTTC
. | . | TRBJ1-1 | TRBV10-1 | CASSDHRDMMNTEAFF | TGCGCCAGCAGTGACCACCGGGACATGATGAACACTGAAGCTTTCTTT
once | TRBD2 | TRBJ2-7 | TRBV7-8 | CASSYLAGGLYEQYF | TGTGCCAGCAGCTACCTAGCGGGAGGTCTCTACGAGCAGTACTTC
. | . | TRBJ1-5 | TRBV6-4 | CASSEGSNQPQHF | TGTGCCAGCAGTGAAGGGAGCAATCAGCCCCAGCATTTT
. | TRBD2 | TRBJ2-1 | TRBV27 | CASSLTSGRADEQFF | TGTGCCAGCAGTTTAACTAGCGGGAGGGCCGATGAGCAGTTCTTC
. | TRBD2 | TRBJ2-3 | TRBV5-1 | CASSPRTSGTSTDTQYF | TGCGCCAGCAGCCCCAGGACTAGCGGGACTAGCACAGATACGCAGTATTTT
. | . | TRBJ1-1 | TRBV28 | CASSFKGRAQAFF | TGTGCCAGCAGTTTTAAAGGCAGGGCCCAAGCTTTCTTT
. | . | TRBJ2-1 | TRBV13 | CASSLEGAYNEQFF | TGTGCCAGCAGCTTAGAAGGGGCCTACAATGAGCAGTTCTTC
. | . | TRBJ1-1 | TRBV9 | CASSGEGTPAFF | TGTGCCAGCAGCGGGGAGGGGACGCCTGCTTTCTTT
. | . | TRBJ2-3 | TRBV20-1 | CSAGYTDTQYF | TGCAGTGCTGGTTACACAGATACGCAGTATTTT
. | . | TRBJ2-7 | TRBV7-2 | CASSLLISSTYEQYF | TGTGCCAGCAGCTTACTAATAAGTAGCACCTACGAGCAGTACTTC
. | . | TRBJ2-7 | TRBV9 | CASSVGQGGPYEQYF | TGTGCCAGCAGCGTAGGACAGGGAGGTCCCTACGAGCAGTACTTC
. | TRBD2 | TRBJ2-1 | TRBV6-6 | CASSLSGRSNEQFF | TGTGCCAGCAGCCTAAGCGGGAGAAGTAATGAGCAGTTCTTC
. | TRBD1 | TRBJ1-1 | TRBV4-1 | CASSHPGTGGTEAFF | TGCGCCAGCAGCCACCCCGGGACAGGGGGCACTGAAGCTTTCTTT
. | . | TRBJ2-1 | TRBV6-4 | CASSPTMDSYNEQFF | TGTGCCAGCAGTCCAACAATGGACAGCTACAATGAGCAGTTCTTC
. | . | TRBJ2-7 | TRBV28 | CASSLVQGKGYEQYF | TGTGCCAGCAGTTTAGTACAAGGAAAGGGGTACGAGCAGTACTTC
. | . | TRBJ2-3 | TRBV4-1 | CASSLSNTDTQYF | TGCGCCAGCAGCCTTTCAAACACAGATACGCAGTATTTT
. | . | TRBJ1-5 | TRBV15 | CATSSPTVSDQPQHF | TGTGCCACCAGCAGCCCCACGGTAAGCGACCAGCCCCAGCATTTT
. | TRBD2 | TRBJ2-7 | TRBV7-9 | CASSLTSGSTAYEQYF | TGTGCCAGCAGCTTAACTAGCGGGAGTACGGCCTACGAGCAGTACTTC
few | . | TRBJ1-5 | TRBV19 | CASSRGYSNQPQHF | TGTGCCAGTAGTAGGGGTTATAGCAATCAGCCCCAGCATTTT
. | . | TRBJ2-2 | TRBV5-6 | CASSFLNTGELFF | TGTGCCAGCAGCTTCCTTAACACCGGGGAGCTGTTTTTT
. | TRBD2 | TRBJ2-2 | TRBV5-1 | CASSLAVAGGPNTGELFF | TGCGCCAGCAGCTTGGCGGTAGCGGGAGGGCCCAACACCGGGGAGCTGTTTTTT
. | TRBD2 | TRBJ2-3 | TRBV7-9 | CASSPSGRADTQYF | TGTGCCAGCAGCCCTAGCGGGAGGGCAGATACGCAGTATTTT
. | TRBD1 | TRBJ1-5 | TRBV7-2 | CASSTRTGASNQPQHF | TGTGCCAGCAGCACAAGGACAGGGGCGAGCAATCAGCCCCAGCATTTT
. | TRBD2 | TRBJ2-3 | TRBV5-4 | CASSLYSGTSTDTQYF | TGTGCCAGCAGCTTATATAGCGGGACTAGCACAGATACGCAGTATTTT
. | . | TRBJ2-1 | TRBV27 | CASSLLWGSYNEQFF | TGTGCCAGCAGTTTATTGTGGGGTTCCTACAATGAGCAGTTCTTC
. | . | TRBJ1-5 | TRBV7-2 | CASSLASQPQHF | TGTGCCAGCAGCTTAGCGTCTCAGCCCCAGCATTTT
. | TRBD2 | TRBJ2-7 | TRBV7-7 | CASSPGLAGVYEQYF | TGTGCCAGCAGCCCGGGACTAGCGGGAGTCTACGAGCAGTACTTC
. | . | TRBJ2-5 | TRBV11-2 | CASSLELLGNQETQYF | TGTGCCAGCAGCTTAGAGCTGCTGGGAAACCAAGAGACCCAGTACTTC
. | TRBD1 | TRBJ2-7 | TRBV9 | CASSQGQGAYEQYF | TGTGCCAGCAGCCAAGGACAGGGGGCCTACGAGCAGTACTTC
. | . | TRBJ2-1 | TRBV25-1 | CASSDRVGNEQFF | TGTGCCAGCAGTGATAGAGTGGGGAATGAGCAGTTCTTC
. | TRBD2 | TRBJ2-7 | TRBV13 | CASSLGREGPFYEQYF | TGTGCCAGCAGCTTAGGCCGGGAGGGCCCCTTCTACGAGCAGTACTTC
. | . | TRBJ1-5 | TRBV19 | CASSLNLGQRWHQPQHF | TGTGCCAGTAGTCTAAACCTTGGACAGAGGTGGCATCAGCCCCAGCATTTT
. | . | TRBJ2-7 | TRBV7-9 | CASSFRGEQYF | TGTGCCAGCAGCTTCAGGGGCGAGCAGTACTTC
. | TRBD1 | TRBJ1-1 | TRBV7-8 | CASSWGQRYTEAFF | TGTGCCAGCAGCTGGGGACAGCGATACACTGAAGCTTTCTTT
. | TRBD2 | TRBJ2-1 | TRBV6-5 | CASRKREGPYNEQFF | TGTGCCAGTCGAAAGCGGGAGGGCCCCTACAATGAGCAGTTCTTC
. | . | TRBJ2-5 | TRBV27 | CASSLSALRTQYF | TGTGCCAGCAGTTTATCGGCCCTTCGGACCCAGTACTTC
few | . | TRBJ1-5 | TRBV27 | CASSPAGASNQPQHF | TGTGCCAGCAGCCCCGCCGGAGCTAGCAATCAGCCCCAGCATTTT
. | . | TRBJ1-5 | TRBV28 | CASSPWDVLTQPQHF | TGTGCCAGCAGTCCATGGGACGTTCTGACTCAGCCCCAGCATTTT
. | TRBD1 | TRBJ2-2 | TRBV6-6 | CASRMDRGRGTGELFF | TGTGCCAGCAGGATGGACAGGGGGCGCGGCACCGGGGAGCTGTTTTTT